This is a list of T cell receptor beta chains from one sample in a study of radiotherapy plus CTLA-4 blockade in lung cancer. Generated by immunoSEQ multiplex PCR, the TCRdb table keeps only in-frame clones and is missing some. This table has about 90,000 clones, more than 70% appearing once. The starting material was peripheral blood, obtained from a patient treated with radiotherapy plus ipilimumab. The receptors shown here come from a human donor with non-small cell lung cancer that progressed on radiotherapy plus ipilimumab. The CDR3 runs from the conserved cysteine through the conserved F or W. Fields, in order: clone size, J gene, V gene, D gene, CDR3 protein, CDR3 DNA. A D gene is named only where the DNA matches it firmly. A clone size is listed for some rows: how often the clone was seen (once, few, many), or a class if it is expanded.

NA,TRBJ2-7,TRBV19,TRBD1,CASSIDGTGKYEQYF,TGTGCCAGTAGTATAGATGGGACAGGGAAGTACGAGCAGTACTTC
NA,TRBJ1-5,TRBV2,TRBD1,CASSPRQGRSQPQHF,TGTGCCAGCAGCCCGAGACAGGGGAGATCTCAGCCCCAGCATTTT
NA,TRBJ1-4,TRBV28,NA,CASSLYGSNEKLFF,TGTGCCAGCAGTTTATACGGATCTAATGAAAAACTGTTTTTT
NA,TRBJ1-1,TRBV18,TRBD1,CASSEGQGTSNTEAFF,TGTGCCAGCTCAGAAGGACAGGGTACTTCGAACACTGAAGCTTTCTTT
NA,TRBJ1-4,TRBV7-3,NA,CASSLSHNEKLFF,TGTGCCAGCAGCTTATCCCATAACGAAAAACTGTTTTTT
few,TRBJ1-1,TRBV28,NA,CASSLRSLNTEAFF,TGTGCCAGCAGTTTGAGGAGCTTGAACACTGAAGCTTTCTTT
NA,TRBJ2-1,TRBV11-2,NA,CASSLAGPNNEQFF,TGTGCCAGCAGCTTAGCGGGCCCGAACAATGAGCAGTTCTTC
NA,TRBJ1-6,TRBV5-1,TRBD1,CASSPGQVDSPLHF,TGCGCCAGCAGCCCCGGACAGGTAGACTCACCCCTCCACTTT
few,TRBJ2-2,TRBV9,NA,CASSGDHELFF,TGTGCCAGCAGCGGGGACCATGAGCTGTTTTTT
few,TRBJ2-7,TRBV6-6,TRBD1,CASRNPAGTATYEQYF,TGTGCCAGCAGAAACCCAGCCGGGACAGCCACCTACGAGCAGTACTTC